Listed below are T cell receptor beta chains from one sample, sequenced in a study of blood T cell repertoires in COVID-19. TCRdb keeps only in-frame clones here, not all; method: immunoSEQ multiplex PCR. The sample has about 210,000 clones, 75% to 90% seen once. What was sequenced was peripheral blood. The receptors come from a woman aged 65 to 85 with COVID-19, enrolled during active disease. Each CDR3 is given without its conserved first and last residue. Some rows mark clone size as missing; the rest say once, few, many or name a class of expanded clone.

j_gene,v_gene,abundance,CDR3aa
TRBJ1-3,TRBV28,NA,ASFTGASGNTIY
TRBJ1-6,TRBV4-1,NA,ASSQGGQGNSPLH
TRBJ1-2,TRBV19,few,ASSPTGLQNNYGYT
TRBJ1-6,TRBV7-3,once,ASSIGTGGSPLH
TRBJ2-3,TRBV2,NA,ASKLAASTDTQY
TRBJ1-5,TRBV30,few,AWGPGTGYQPQH
TRBJ2-2,TRBV29-1,few,SVLRDSPNSGTGELF
TRBJ1-5,TRBV5-1,once,ASSHQGGSNQPQH
TRBJ2-1,TRBV2,NA,ASSVSASYNEQF
TRBJ2-7,TRBV9,few,ASSSTSSYEQY
TRBJ2-3,TRBV9,NA,ASSAVSTDTQY
TRBJ2-2,TRBV9,NA,ASSVVGGGPGELF
TRBJ2-7,TRBV27,NA,ASSSWGTAKYEQY
TRBJ2-1,TRBV19,NA,ASSTGLGSTNEQF
TRBJ1-5,TRBV6-5,few,ASTTTPGIGPQH
TRBJ1-1,TRBV18,NA,ASSPPTGAFEAF
TRBJ1-5,TRBV5-1,NA,ASSLAPDNNQPQH
TRBJ2-3,TRBV11-3,NA,ASSSSGSTDTQY
TRBJ1-6,TRBV6-5,NA,ASSPGTDYSPLH
TRBJ1-1,TRBV29-1,once,SVRRGGYVEAF
TRBJ1-6,TRBV28,NA,ASSLASSYNSPLH
TRBJ2-3,TRBV13,NA,ASSPDGGTDTQY
TRBJ2-3,TRBV25-1,once,ASSESVAGAVTQY
TRBJ2-7,TRBV2,NA,ASSGPAGVLGQY
TRBJ2-5,TRBV6-6,once,ASGPLVPQPGTQY
TRBJ2-7,TRBV19,NA,ASRSAREHPYEQY
TRBJ2-2,TRBV30,many,AWGKRTSGTNTGELF
TRBJ2-1,TRBV27,NA,ASSPTGNPPLEQF
TRBJ1-2,TRBV19,NA,ASSIEIGTNYGYT
TRBJ1-5,TRBV11-2,NA,ASSLVQGQPQH
TRBJ1-2,TRBV6-5,NA,ASSYSNPGYGYT
TRBJ2-7,TRBV27,NA,ASSLSRGYEQY
TRBJ2-1,TRBV10-1,NA,ASSEGTSGYNEQF
TRBJ2-5,TRBV27,NA,ASSSPAGGSETQY
TRBJ1-3,TRBV7-8,once,ASSLDWRGTIY
TRBJ2-3,TRBV5-1,NA,ASSLTGLANTDTQY
TRBJ2-7,TRBV29-1,NA,SVELGGTGYEQY
TRBJ1-1,TRBV5-6,many,ASSFIRGGRNTEAF
TRBJ2-7,TRBV3-1/TRBV3-2,NA,ASSQDTSEQY
TRBJ1-2,TRBV2,NA,ASNPTGGDYGYT
TRBJ1-4,TRBV7-3,NA,ASSLTRQGTLEGNEKLF
TRBJ2-1,TRBV6-5,few,ASSPGLAGVYEQF
TRBJ2-3,TRBV28,NA,ASWSRGSRTDTQY
TRBJ1-1,TRBV28,NA,ASRLPGQKEAF
TRBJ2-2,TRBV7-8,NA,ASSHQDRNTGELF
TRBJ2-1,TRBV28,NA,ASSRGGPSYNEQF
TRBJ2-7,TRBV6-2/TRBV6-3,NA,ASSAGRLLAGASYEQY
TRBJ1-1,TRBV30,NA,AWSVIRVTEAF
TRBJ1-5,TRBV28,NA,ASSTGLESRQPQH
TRBJ1-2,TRBV10-3,NA,AIRLDRESGYT
TRBJ1-1,TRBV12-3/TRBV12-4,NA,ASSFQSTEAF
TRBJ2-1,TRBV9,NA,ASSVDGDYYNEQF